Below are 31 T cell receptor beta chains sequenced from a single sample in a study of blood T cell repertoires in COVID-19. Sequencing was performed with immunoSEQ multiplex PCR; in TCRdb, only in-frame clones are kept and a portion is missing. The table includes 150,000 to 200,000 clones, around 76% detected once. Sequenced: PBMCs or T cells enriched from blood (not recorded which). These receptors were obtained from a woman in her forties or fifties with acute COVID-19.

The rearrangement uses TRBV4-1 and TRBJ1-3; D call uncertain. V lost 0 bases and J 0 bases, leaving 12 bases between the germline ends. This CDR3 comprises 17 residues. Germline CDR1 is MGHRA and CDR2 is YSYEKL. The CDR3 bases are TGCGCCAGCAGCCAAGAACTAGCCACCTACTCTGGAAACACCATATATTTT. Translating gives CASSQELATYSGNTIYF.

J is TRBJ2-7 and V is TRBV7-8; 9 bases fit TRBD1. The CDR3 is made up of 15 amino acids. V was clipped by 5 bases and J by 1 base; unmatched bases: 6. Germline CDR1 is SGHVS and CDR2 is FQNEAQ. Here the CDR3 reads CASSRTGASSYEQYV. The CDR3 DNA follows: TGTGCCAGCAGCCGGACAGGGGCCTCTTCCTACGAGCAGTACGTC.

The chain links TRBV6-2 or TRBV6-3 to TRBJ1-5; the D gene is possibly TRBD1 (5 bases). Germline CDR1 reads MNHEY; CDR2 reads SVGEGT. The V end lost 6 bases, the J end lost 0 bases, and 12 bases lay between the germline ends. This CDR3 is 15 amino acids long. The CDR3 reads CASSPDGHSNQPQHF. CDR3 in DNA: TGTGCCAGCAGCCCAGACGGACATAGCAATCAGCCCCAGCATTTT.

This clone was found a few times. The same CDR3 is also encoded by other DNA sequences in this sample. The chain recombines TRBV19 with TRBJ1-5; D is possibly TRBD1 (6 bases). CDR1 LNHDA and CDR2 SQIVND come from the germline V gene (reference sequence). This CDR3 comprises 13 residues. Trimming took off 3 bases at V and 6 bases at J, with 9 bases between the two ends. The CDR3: CASSIQGLQPQHF. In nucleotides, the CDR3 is TGTGCCAGTAGTATTCAGGGGCTTCAGCCCCAGCATTTT.

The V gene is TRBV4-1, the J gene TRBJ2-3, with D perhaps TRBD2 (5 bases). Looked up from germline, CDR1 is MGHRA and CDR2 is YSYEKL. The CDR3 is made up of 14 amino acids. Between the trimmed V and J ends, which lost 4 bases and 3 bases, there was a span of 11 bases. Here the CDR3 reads CASSPLTGTDTQYF. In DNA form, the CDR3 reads TGCGCCAGCAGCCCCTTGACGGGGACAGATACGCAGTATTTT.

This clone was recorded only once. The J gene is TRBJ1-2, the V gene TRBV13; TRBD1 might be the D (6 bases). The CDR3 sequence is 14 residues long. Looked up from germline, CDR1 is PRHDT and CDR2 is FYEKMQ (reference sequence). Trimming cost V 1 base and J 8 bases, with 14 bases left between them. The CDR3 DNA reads TGTGCCAGCAGCTTAGTGCGGGGGGCGGAGGGCTACACCTTC. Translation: CASSLVRGAEGYTF.

CDR3 sequence reads: CASSFGRDYGYTF. CDR3 coding DNA: TGTGCCAGCAGTTTTGGGAGAGACTATGGCTACACCTTC. The rearrangement uses TRBV2 and TRBJ1-2; D is ambiguous. This CDR3 contains 13 residues. The germline V and J ends were trimmed by 5 bases and 3 bases, with 10 bases remaining between them. CDR1 SNHLY and CDR2 FYNNEI come from the germline V gene.

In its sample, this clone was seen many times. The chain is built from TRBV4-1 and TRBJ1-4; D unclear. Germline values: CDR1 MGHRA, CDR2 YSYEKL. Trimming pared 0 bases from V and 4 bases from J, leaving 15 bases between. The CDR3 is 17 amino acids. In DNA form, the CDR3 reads TGCGCCAGCAGCCAAGAGGGAGGACGACGGATTAATGAAAAACTGTTTTTT. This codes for CASSQEGGRRINEKLFF.

The CDR3 DNA is TGTGCCAGCAGCCCCGGGGACAGGATACAGCCCCAGCATTTT. This gives the protein CASSPGDRIQPQHF. V gene TRBV7-8 combines with J gene TRBJ1-5; 8 bases fit TRBD1. The germline V gene has CDR1 SGHVS and CDR2 FQNEAQ. This CDR3 contains 14 residues. After removal of 5 bases from V and 7 bases from J, the junction contained 7 bases not matched to a gene.

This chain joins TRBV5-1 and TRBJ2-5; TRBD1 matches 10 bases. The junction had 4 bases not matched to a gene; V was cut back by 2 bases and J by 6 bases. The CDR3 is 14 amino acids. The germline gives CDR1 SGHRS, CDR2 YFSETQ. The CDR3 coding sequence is TGCGCCAGCAGCTTCCCGGGACAGGGGAAGACCCAGTACTTC. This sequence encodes CASSFPGQGKTQYF. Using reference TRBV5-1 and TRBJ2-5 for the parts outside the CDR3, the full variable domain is KAGVTQTPRYLIKTRGQQVTLSCSPISGHRSVSWYQQTPGQGLQFLFEYFSETQRNKGNFPGRFSGRQFSNSRSEMNVSTLELGDSALYLCASSFPGQGKTQYFGPGTRLLVL.

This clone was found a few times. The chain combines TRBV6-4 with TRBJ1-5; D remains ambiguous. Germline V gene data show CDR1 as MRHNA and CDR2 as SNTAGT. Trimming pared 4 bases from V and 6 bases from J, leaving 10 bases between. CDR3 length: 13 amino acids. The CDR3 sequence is CASSALRGQPQHF. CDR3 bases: TGTGCCAGCAGTGCCCTCCGGGGTCAGCCCCAGCATTTT.

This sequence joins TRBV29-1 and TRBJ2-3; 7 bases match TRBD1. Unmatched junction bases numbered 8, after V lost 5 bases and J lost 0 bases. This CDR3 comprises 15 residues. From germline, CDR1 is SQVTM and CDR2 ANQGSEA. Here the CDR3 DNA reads TGCAGCGTTACTCCCACAGGGGATAGCACAGATACGCAGTATTTT. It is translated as CSVTPTGDSTDTQYF.

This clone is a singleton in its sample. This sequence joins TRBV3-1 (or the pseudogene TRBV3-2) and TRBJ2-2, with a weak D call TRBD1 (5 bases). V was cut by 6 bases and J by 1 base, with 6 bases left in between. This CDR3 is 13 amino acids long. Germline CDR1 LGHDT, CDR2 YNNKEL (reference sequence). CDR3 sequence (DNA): TGTGCCAGCAGGCAGGGGAACACCGGGGAGCTGTTTTTT. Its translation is CASRQGNTGELFF.

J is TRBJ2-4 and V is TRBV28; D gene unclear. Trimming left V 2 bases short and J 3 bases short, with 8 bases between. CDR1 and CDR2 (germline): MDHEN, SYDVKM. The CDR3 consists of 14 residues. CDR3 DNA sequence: TGTGCCAGCAGTTTAACAGCAAACAAAAACATTCAGTACTTC. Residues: CASSLTANKNIQYF.

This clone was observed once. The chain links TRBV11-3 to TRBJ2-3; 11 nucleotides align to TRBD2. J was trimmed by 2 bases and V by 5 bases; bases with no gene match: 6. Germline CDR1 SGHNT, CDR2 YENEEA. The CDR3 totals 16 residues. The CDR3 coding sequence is TGTGCCAGCAGCCTGGGGACTAGCGGAACCACAGATACGCAGTATTTT. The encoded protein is CASSLGTSGTTDTQYF.

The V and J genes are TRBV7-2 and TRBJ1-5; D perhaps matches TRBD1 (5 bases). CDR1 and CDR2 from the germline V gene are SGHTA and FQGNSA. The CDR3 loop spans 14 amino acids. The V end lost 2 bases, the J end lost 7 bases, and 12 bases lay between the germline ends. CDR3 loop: CASSLWGEWQPQHF. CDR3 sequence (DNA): TGTGCCAGCAGCTTATGGGGGGAATGGCAGCCCCAGCATTTT.

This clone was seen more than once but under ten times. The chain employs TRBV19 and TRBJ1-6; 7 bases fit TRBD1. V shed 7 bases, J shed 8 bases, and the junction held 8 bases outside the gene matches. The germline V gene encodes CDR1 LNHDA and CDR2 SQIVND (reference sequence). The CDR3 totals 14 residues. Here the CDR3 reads CASTSGTDHSPLHF. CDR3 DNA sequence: TGTGCCAGTACCTCCGGGACAGATCATTCACCCCTCCACTTT.

The CDR3 nucleotides read TGTGCCAGTAGTATTGGGGGACAGGTGAACACCGGGGAGCTGTTTTTT. Translating gives CASSIGGQVNTGELFF. V is TRBV19 and J is TRBJ2-2, with TRBD1 matching over 8 bases. Germline-derived CDR1 and CDR2 are LNHDA and SQIVND (reference sequence). The V and J ends lost 3 bases and 1 base, in that order; junction bases with no gene match: 4. The CDR3 has 16 residues.

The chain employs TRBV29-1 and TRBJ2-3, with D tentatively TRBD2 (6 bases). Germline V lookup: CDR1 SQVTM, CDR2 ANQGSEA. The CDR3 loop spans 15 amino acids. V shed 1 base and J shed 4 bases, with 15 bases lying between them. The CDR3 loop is CSVEVDYVIADTQYF. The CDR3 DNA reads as TGCAGCGTTGAAGTGGACTACGTTATAGCAGATACGCAGTATTTT.

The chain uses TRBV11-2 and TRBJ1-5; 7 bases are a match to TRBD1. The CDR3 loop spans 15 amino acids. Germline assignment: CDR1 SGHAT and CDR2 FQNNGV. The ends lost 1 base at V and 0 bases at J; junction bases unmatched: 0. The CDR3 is CASSLGQGSNQPQHF. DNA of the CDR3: TGTGCCAGCAGCTTAGGACAGGGTAGCAATCAGCCCCAGCATTTT.

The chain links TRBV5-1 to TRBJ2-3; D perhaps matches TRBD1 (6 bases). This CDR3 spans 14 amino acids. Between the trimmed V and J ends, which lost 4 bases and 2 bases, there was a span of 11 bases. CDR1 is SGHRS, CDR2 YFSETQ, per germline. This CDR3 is CASSARQVTDTQYF. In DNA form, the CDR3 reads TGCGCCAGCAGCGCAAGACAGGTCACAGATACGCAGTATTTT.

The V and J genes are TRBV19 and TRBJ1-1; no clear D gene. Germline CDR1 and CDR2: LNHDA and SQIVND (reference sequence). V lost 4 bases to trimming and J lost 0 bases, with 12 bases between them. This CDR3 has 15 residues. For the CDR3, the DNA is TGTGCCAGTAGTACAGAAGAAGAGGTGAACACTGAAGCTTTCTTT. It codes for CASSTEEEVNTEAFF.

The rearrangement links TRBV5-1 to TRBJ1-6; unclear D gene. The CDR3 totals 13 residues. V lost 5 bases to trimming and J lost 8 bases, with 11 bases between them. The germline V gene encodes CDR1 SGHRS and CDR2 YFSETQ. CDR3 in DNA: TGCGCCAGCAGGGAGCTGGAGGATTCACCCCTCCACTTT. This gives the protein CASRELEDSPLHF.

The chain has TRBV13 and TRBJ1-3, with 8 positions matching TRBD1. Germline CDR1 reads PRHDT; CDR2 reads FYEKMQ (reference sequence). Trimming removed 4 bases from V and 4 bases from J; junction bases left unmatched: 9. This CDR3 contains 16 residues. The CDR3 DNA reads TGTGCCAGCAGCTGGGGCCAGACAGGGGACGGAAACACCATATATTTT. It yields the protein CASSWGQTGDGNTIYF.

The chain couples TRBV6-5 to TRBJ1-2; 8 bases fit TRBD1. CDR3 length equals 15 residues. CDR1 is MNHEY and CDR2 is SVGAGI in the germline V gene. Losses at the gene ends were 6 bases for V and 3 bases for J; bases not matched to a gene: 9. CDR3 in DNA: TGTGCCAGCAGCCGGACAGGGAATGGCTACTATGGCTACACCTTC. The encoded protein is CASSRTGNGYYGYTF.

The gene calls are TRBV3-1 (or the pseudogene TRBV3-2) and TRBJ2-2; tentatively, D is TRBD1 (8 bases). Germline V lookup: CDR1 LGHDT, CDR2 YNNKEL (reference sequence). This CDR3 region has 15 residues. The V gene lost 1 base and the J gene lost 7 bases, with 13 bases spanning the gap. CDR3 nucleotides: TGTGCCAGCAGCCAAGGGAACAGGGGGGGCGGGGAGCTGTTTTTT. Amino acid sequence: CASSQGNRGGGELFF.

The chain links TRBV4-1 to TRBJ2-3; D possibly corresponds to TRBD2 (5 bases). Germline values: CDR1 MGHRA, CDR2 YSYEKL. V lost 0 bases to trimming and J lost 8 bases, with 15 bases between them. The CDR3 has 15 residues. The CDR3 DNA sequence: TGCGCCAGCAGCCAAGAGGTCACGGGGTTAGGTACGCAGTATTTT. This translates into CASSQEVTGLGTQYF.

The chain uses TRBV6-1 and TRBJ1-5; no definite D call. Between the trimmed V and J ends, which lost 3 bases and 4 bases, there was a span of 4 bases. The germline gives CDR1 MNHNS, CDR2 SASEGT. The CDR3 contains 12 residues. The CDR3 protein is CASSDLNQPQHF. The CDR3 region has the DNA TGTGCCAGCAGTGATCTAAATCAGCCCCAGCATTTT.

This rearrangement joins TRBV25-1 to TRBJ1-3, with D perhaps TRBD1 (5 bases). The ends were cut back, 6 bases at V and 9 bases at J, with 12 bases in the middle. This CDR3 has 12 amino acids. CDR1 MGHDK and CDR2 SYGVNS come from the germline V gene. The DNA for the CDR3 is TGTGCCAGCAGCCAGGGCGTAGGCACCATATATTTT. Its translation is CASSQGVGTIYF.

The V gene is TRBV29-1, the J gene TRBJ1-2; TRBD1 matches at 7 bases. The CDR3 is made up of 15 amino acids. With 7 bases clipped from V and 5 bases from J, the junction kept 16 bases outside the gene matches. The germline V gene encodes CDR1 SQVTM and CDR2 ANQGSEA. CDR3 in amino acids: CSAALEGARYYGYTF. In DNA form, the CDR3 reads TGCAGCGCGGCGCTTGAGGGGGCGCGTTATTATGGCTACACCTTC.

The CDR3 nucleotides read TGTGCCAGCTCACCACCTGAAGGGACTAGCACAGATACGCAGTATTTT. As protein: CASSPPEGTSTDTQYF. The chain couples TRBV18 to TRBJ2-3; TRBD2 might be the D (6 bases). The CDR3 covers 16 residues. V lost 0 bases and J lost 0, with 10 bases in between. Germline values: CDR1 KGHSH, CDR2 LQKENI.